This TCR beta chain was retrieved from a study of blood T cell repertoires in COVID-19. Study details: The study drew acute and convalescent COVID-19 samples from the United States, Italy and Spain. Nucleic acid was either cDNA or gDNA, and it came from T cells, B-cell-depleted T cells, or PBMCs.

The assay was immunoSEQ multiplex PCR, and TCRdb's table has in-frame clones only and misses some. Of almost 50,000 clones listed, about 71% are singletons. There are 15 residues in the CDR3. V lost 3 bases, J lost 3 bases, and 5 bases stayed unmatched. Germline lookup yields CDR1 MGHRA and CDR2 YSYEKL. Material: peripheral blood. V gene TRBV4-1 combines with J gene TRBJ2-7; 10 bases are a match to TRBD2. The receptor was derived from a woman in her seventies with acute or convalescent COVID-19. This CDR3 reads CASSQGLAHYYEQYF. The CDR3 nucleotides read TGCGCCAGCAGCCAGGGACTAGCGCATTACTACGAGCAGTACTTC.